The 32 T cell receptor beta chains in this list originate from one sample, sequenced in a study of cytomegalovirus exposure and HLA in healthy donors. Profiled with immunoSEQ multiplex PCR; TCRdb holds only in-frame clones, not every one. The profile shows about 130,000 clones, approximately 89% of them singletons. Sequenced material: PBMCs. Receptors originate from a woman under 30 in good health and CMV-seronegative.

This rearrangement joins TRBV27 to TRBJ2-5; 12 bases are a match to TRBD2. The CDR3 has 16 amino acids. The junction had 14 bases not matched to a gene; V was cut back by 10 bases and J by 5 bases. Germline V CDR1 and CDR2: MNHEY, SMNVEV (reference sequence). The DNA for the CDR3 is TGTGCCACCCGGACTAGCGGGATCCCCGGGGGGGAGACCCAGTACTTC. Protein sequence: CATRTSGIPGGETQYF.

This clone was counted only a few times. V gene TRBV5-1 combines with J gene TRBJ1-2; no clear D gene. Germline assignment: CDR1 SGHRS and CDR2 YFSETQ. Trimming pared 0 bases from V and 8 bases from J, leaving 11 bases between. CDR3 length equals 13 residues. CDR3 region: CASSLGGSAGYTF. The CDR3 nucleotides read TGCGCCAGCAGCTTGGGAGGATCCGCCGGCTACACCTTC. The full variable domain, its missing parts supplied by reference TRBV5-1 and TRBJ1-2, is KAGVTQTPRYLIKTRGQQVTLSCSPISGHRSVSWYQQTPGQGLQFLFEYFSETQRNKGNFPGRFSGRQFSNSRSEMNVSTLELGDSALYLCASSLGGSAGYTFGSGTRLTVV.

This sequence joins TRBV5-1 and TRBJ2-7, with a weak D call TRBD1 (5 bases). Between the trimmed V and J ends, which lost 4 bases and 0 bases, there was a span of 14 bases. Germline lookup yields CDR1 SGHRS and CDR2 YFSETQ. The CDR3 runs 15 residues. CDR3 residues: CASSVRGSSSYEQYF. In nucleotides, the CDR3 is TGCGCCAGCAGCGTTAGGGGATCCAGCTCCTACGAGCAGTACTTC.

This clone was seen a single time. The chain recombines TRBV28 with TRBJ2-5; D possibly corresponds to TRBD2 (5 bases). CDR3 length equals 15 residues. V was pared by 5 bases and J by 5 bases, with 18 bases between. The germline gives CDR1 MDHEN, CDR2 SYDVKM. The CDR3, as DNA: TGTGCCAGCAGTATGCCACTAGGTGGCGGGGAGACCCAGTACTTC. This gives the protein CASSMPLGGGETQYF. The whole variable domain, filled in from reference TRBV28 and TRBJ2-5, reads DVKVTQSSRYLVKRTGEKVFLECVQDMDHENMFWYRQDPGLGLRLIYFSYDVKMKEKGDIPEGYSVSREKKERFSLILESASTNQTSMYLCASSMPLGGGETQYFGPGTRLLVL.

The chain recombines TRBV11-2 with TRBJ1-1; D unclear. This CDR3 region has 15 residues. Germline V gene data show CDR1 as SGHAT and CDR2 as FQNNGV. Deletions cut 1 base from V and 0 bases from J, with 9 bases between. Here the CDR3 reads CASSLVGGLNTEAFF. Written as DNA, the CDR3 is TGTGCCAGCAGCTTAGTGGGCGGGCTGAACACTGAAGCTTTCTTT.

The chain carries TRBV7-2 and TRBJ1-2; tentative D call: TRBD1 (6 bases). Trimming removed 2 bases from V and 2 bases from J, with 15 bases in between. The CDR3 is 16 residues long. The germline V gene has CDR1 SGHTA and CDR2 FQGNSA. Written as DNA, the CDR3 is TGTGCCAGCAGCTTATTCAGCGGACAGCTGAACTATGGCTACACCTTC. It translates to CASSLFSGQLNYGYTF.

The chain has TRBV28 and TRBJ1-1; 8 positions match TRBD1. The CDR3 contains 15 residues. V shed 6 bases, J shed 4 bases, and the junction held 10 bases outside the gene matches. The germline gives CDR1 MDHEN, CDR2 SYDVKM. The CDR3: CASSSLRTGTTEAFF. Written as DNA, the CDR3 is TGTGCCAGCAGCTCCCTAAGGACAGGGACCACTGAAGCTTTCTTT.

This chain uses TRBV30 with TRBJ2-2; 7 bases map to TRBD1. After removal of 3 bases from V and 3 bases from J, the junction contained 1 base not matched to a gene. CDR3 size: 13 residues. Germline V gene data show CDR1 as GTSNPN and CDR2 as SVGIG (reference sequence). The CDR3 protein is CAWRGQHTGELFF. In nucleotides, the CDR3 is TGTGCCTGGAGGGGACAGCACACCGGGGAGCTGTTTTTT.

This sequence joins TRBV27 and TRBJ2-5, with TRBD1 identical over 10 bases. The V gene's germline CDR1 is MNHEY and CDR2 SMNVEV (reference sequence). V lost 2 bases to trimming and J lost 2 bases; unmatched junction nucleotides: 2. This CDR3 is built from 15 residues. CDR3: CASSLRDRGQETQYF. The CDR3 DNA reads as TGTGCCAGCAGTTTACGGGACAGGGGACAAGAGACCCAGTACTTC.

The rearrangement uses TRBV30 and TRBJ2-6; no firm D call. V was clipped by 4 bases and J by 0 bases, with 4 bases between them. The CDR3 sequence is 13 residues long. CDR1 GTSNPN and CDR2 SVGIG come from the germline V gene (reference sequence). The CDR3 spells CAWTNSGANVLTF. The CDR3 nucleotides are TGTGCCTGGACTAACTCTGGGGCCAACGTCCTGACTTTC.

This chain joins TRBV9 and TRBJ1-4; D not certain. The CDR3 covers 17 residues. The ends were cut back, 7 bases at V and 0 bases at J, with 19 bases in the middle. Germline-derived CDR1 and CDR2 are SGDLS and YYNGEE. CDR3 DNA: TGTGCCAGCTCCCCAAGGGAGGGCGGAACAACTAATGAAAAACTGTTTTTT. This encodes CASSPREGGTTNEKLFF.

The chain carries TRBV5-1 and TRBJ2-7; 7 bases are shared with TRBD2. The CDR3 runs 14 residues. Germline values: CDR1 SGHRS, CDR2 YFSETQ. J was trimmed by 0 bases and V by 2 bases; bases with no gene match: 2. CDR3 DNA: TGCGCCAGCAGCTTTGGCGGGAGCTCCTACGAGCAGTACTTC. As protein: CASSFGGSSYEQYF.

The chain couples TRBV9 to TRBJ2-2; 13 bases line up with TRBD2. J gave up 2 bases and V 3 bases, and 7 bases lay outside the gene matches. Germline V lookup: CDR1 SGDLS, CDR2 YYNGEE. This CDR3 contains 18 residues. CDR3 region: CASSAWTSGSTNTGELFF. The CDR3 region has the DNA TGTGCCAGCAGCGCGTGGACTAGCGGGAGTACCAACACCGGGGAGCTGTTTTTT.

This sequence joins TRBV19 and TRBJ2-1, with D tentatively TRBD1 (6 bases). The CDR3 contains 15 residues. CDR1 is LNHDA and CDR2 is SQIVND in the germline V gene (reference sequence). V was shortened by 0 bases and J by 4 bases, with 10 bases between the two germline ends. Here the CDR3 reads CASSIDGQGYNEQFF. In DNA, the CDR3 is TGTGCCAGTAGTATAGATGGGCAGGGGTACAATGAGCAGTTCTTC.

This chain links TRBV5-4 with TRBJ2-3, with 11 bases lining up with TRBD2. Germline-derived CDR1 and CDR2 are SGHNT and YYREEE (reference sequence). The CDR3 has 16 residues. The V segment lost 1 base and the J segment 1 base; nucleotides outside the gene matches: 2. CDR3 in amino acids: CASSLTSGSGTDTQYF. CDR3 bases: TGTGCCAGCAGCTTGACTAGCGGGAGTGGCACAGATACGCAGTATTTT.

The J gene is TRBJ2-1, the V gene TRBV5-1; 10 nucleotides align to TRBD2. Unmatched junction bases numbered 6, after V lost 4 bases and J lost 5 bases. CDR1 is SGHRS, CDR2 YFSETQ, per germline. The CDR3 consists of 15 residues. The CDR3 DNA reads TGCGCCAGCAGCCGCGGACTAGCGGCAAACAATGAGCAGTTCTTC. It is translated as CASSRGLAANNEQFF.

The chain joins TRBV4-3 to TRBJ1-4; 7 bases are shared with TRBD1. Trimming took 8 bases from V and 0 from J; bases not matched to a gene: 3. In germline, CDR1 is LGHNA, CDR2 YSLEER. The CDR3 consists of 14 residues. CDR3 coding DNA: TGCGCCAGCGGGACAGCAGCAACTAATGAAAAACTGTTTTTT. As protein: CASGTAATNEKLFF.

The J gene is TRBJ1-5, the V gene TRBV6-1; 8 positions agree with TRBD1. The J segment lost 1 base and the V segment lost 4 bases, leaving 3 bases of the junction unmatched. Looked up from germline, CDR1 is MNHNS and CDR2 is SASEGT. The CDR3 is made up of 15 amino acids. The CDR3 here is CASSGQGFSNQPQHF. The CDR3, as DNA: TGTGCCAGCAGTGGACAGGGGTTCAGCAATCAGCCCCAGCATTTT.

V and J are TRBV7-2 and TRBJ1-5, with a tentative D call TRBD1 (5 bases). The CDR3 totals 13 residues. The V gene's germline CDR1 is SGHTA and CDR2 FQGNSA. Trimming took off 9 bases at V and 1 base at J, with 10 bases between the two ends. CDR3 nucleotide sequence: TGTGCCAGTCATGACAGCAGCAATCAGCCCCAGCATTTT. Its protein product is CASHDSSNQPQHF.

The chain uses TRBV11-3 and TRBJ1-5; perhaps TRBD1 as D (5 bases). Trimming shortened V by 5 bases and J by 1 base, and 6 bases separated the two germline ends. Germline CDR1 SGHNT, CDR2 YENEEA. The CDR3 length is 13 residues. The CDR3 sequence: CASSRTSNQPQHF. CDR3 DNA sequence: TGTGCCAGCAGCCGGACAAGCAATCAGCCCCAGCATTTT.

This clone has more than one count but fewer than ten. The J gene is TRBJ1-2, the V gene TRBV6-4; D is ambiguous. V lost 4 bases, J lost 4 bases, and 19 bases lay in between. CDR1 and CDR2 from the germline V gene are MRHNA and SNTAGT. There are 16 residues in the CDR3. CDR3 amino acids: CASSGGSEGHSYGYTF. Written as DNA, the CDR3 is TGTGCCAGCAGTGGGGGAAGCGAGGGTCACTCCTATGGCTACACCTTC.

The V call is TRBV7-7, the J call TRBJ2-2; 12 nucleotides align to TRBD2. The CDR3 is 15 residues long. Trimming took 4 bases from V and 8 from J; bases not matched to a gene: 5. Per germline, CDR1 SSHAT and CDR2 FNYEAQ (reference sequence). The CDR3: CASSSTSGSPGELFF. The CDR3 coding sequence is TGTGCCAGCAGCTCGACTAGCGGGAGTCCTGGGGAGCTGTTTTTT.

The chain joins TRBV28 to TRBJ2-3; D is perhaps TRBD1 (7 bases). V lost 4 bases and J 3 bases, leaving 11 bases between the germline ends. CDR1 is MDHEN, CDR2 SYDVKM, per germline. This CDR3 has 14 amino acids. In nucleotides, the CDR3 is TGTGCCAGCAGTTGGGCAGGGGGGACAGATACGCAGTATTTT. It translates to CASSWAGGTDTQYF. The variable domain in full, completed from reference TRBV28 and TRBJ2-3, reads DVKVTQSSRYLVKRTGEKVFLECVQDMDHENMFWYRQDPGLGLRLIYFSYDVKMKEKGDIPEGYSVSREKKERFSLILESASTNQTSMYLCASSWAGGTDTQYFGPGTRLTVL.

This clone appeared a few times. The gene calls are TRBV7-9 and TRBJ1-3, with 7 nucleotides matching TRBD1. Germline CDR1 is SEHNR and CDR2 is FQNEAQ (reference sequence). The CDR3 is made up of 18 amino acids. Trimming cost V 1 base and J 2 bases; bases outside gene matches: 11. CDR3 protein: CASSLEVGQRWPGNTIYF. CDR3 bases: TGTGCCAGCAGCTTAGAGGTGGGACAGCGATGGCCTGGAAACACCATATATTTT.

V and J are TRBV28 and TRBJ1-2, with TRBD1 matching over 9 bases. Looked up from germline, CDR1 is MDHEN and CDR2 is SYDVKM. The CDR3 consists of 16 residues. Unmatched junction bases numbered 15, after V lost 5 bases and J lost 8 bases. The CDR3 nucleotides are TGTGCCAGCAGTAACCGACCGGGACAGGGTGTCTTAGGCTACACCTTC. It yields the protein CASSNRPGQGVLGYTF.

In its sample, this clone was seen once. V and J are TRBV6-5 and TRBJ1-3; 7 bases are shared with TRBD1. Trimming took 5 bases from V and 2 from J; bases not matched to a gene: 6. The CDR3 length is 15 residues. Per germline, CDR1 MNHEY and CDR2 SVGAGI. CDR3 in amino acids: CASSRQGNAGNTIYF. DNA of the CDR3: TGTGCCAGCAGTCGACAGGGAAACGCTGGAAACACCATATATTTT.

The chain couples TRBV27 to TRBJ2-2, with 7 bases aligning to TRBD1. J gave up 7 bases and V 6 bases, and 8 bases lay outside the gene matches. The CDR3 runs 14 residues. Looked up from germline, CDR1 is MNHEY and CDR2 is SMNVEV (reference sequence). As DNA, the CDR3 is TGTGCCAGCAGGATCACAGGGGTAGACGGGGAGCTGTTTTTT. As protein: CASRITGVDGELFF.

This chain links TRBV28 with TRBJ1-5, with 9 bases aligning to TRBD1. The germline V gene encodes CDR1 MDHEN and CDR2 SYDVKM. The CDR3 spans 16 residues. V trimming: 3 bases; J trimming: 4 bases; junction bases outside the gene matches: 7. The CDR3 DNA reads TGTGCCAGCAGTTTTCTTACGGGACAGGGAAATCAGCCCCAGCATTTT. The encoded protein is CASSFLTGQGNQPQHF.

Concerning this clone itself: The same CDR3 also results from other DNA sequences found in this sample. The chain uses TRBV28 and TRBJ1-2; D is possibly TRBD1 (6 bases). The V and J ends lost 6 bases and 2 bases respectively, with 10 bases between them. The length of the CDR3 is 13 residues. Looked up from germline, CDR1 is MDHEN and CDR2 is SYDVKM. The CDR3 spells CASSGTRNYGYTF. In nucleotides, the CDR3 is TGTGCCAGCAGCGGGACAAGGAACTATGGCTACACCTTC.

The chain carries TRBV5-6 and TRBJ2-7; D perhaps matches TRBD2 (5 bases). CDR1 is SGHDT and CDR2 is YYEEEE in the germline V gene. The CDR3 length is 12 residues. The ends were cut back, 0 bases at V and 6 bases at J, with 7 bases in the middle. CDR3 nucleotides: TGTGCCAGCAGCTTGGAGGCGGGCGAGCAGTACGTC. This gives the protein CASSLEAGEQYV.

CDR3 DNA: TGTGCCTGGAGTTATTCGCCAGGTCAAGATACGCAGTATTTT. Its protein is CAWSYSPGQDTQYF. The chain combines TRBV30 with TRBJ2-3; D is unresolved. This CDR3 contains 14 residues. Germline assignment: CDR1 GTSNPN and CDR2 SVGIG (reference sequence). The germline V and J ends were trimmed by 2 bases and 5 bases, with 14 bases remaining between them.

The chain couples TRBV27 to TRBJ1-5; 7 bases match TRBD1. The germline CDR1 and CDR2 sequences are MNHEY and SMNVEV (reference sequence). The CDR3 sequence is 18 residues long. V lost 5 bases to trimming and J lost 3 bases; unmatched junction nucleotides: 16. CDR3 sequence reads: CASSTITPQGGPNQPQHF. CDR3 coding DNA: TGTGCCAGCAGTACCATTACCCCGCAAGGGGGCCCCAATCAGCCCCAGCATTTT.